This T cell receptor (beta chain) is from a study of T-cell reconstitution after alpha-beta-depleted transplantation in children. This clonotype came up once. As yet, its antigen is unknown. Library preparation (for TCRbeta) was performed with unique molecular identifiers. TCRdb itself ran the PCR reads through MiXCR, one entry per CDR3 protein. There are about a million distinct CDR3 sequences in the sample; about 29% occur only once, and roughly 28% lies in the top ten. Germline CDR1 and CDR2: LNHNV and YYDKDF (reference sequence). CDR3 length: 12 amino acids. The V and J ends lost 3 bases and 4 bases respectively, with 4 bases between them. Findings of the study overall: The study traced high day-60 TCRbeta diversity in some patients to surviving recipient T cells and thymic progenitors. The origin of alpha-beta T cells about two months after transplant was reportedly several hundred expanded graft clones. Newly produced T cells mostly accounted for T-cell counts and diversity one year post-transplant.

The specimen was PBMCs, mostly from graft donor cells, collected 360 days after TCRalphabeta/CD19-depleted stem cell transplant. The V and J genes are TRBV15 and TRBJ2-1; unclear D gene. The receptor comes from a boy less than two years old who had a stem cell transplant for SCID, so the T cells may come from the graft donor. The CDR3 reads CATSSVYNEQFF. DNA for the CDR3: TGTGCCACCAGCAGTGTATACAATGAGCAGTTCTTC.